A single sample gave rise to the 14 T cell receptor beta chains below, sequenced in a study of beta chain features in type 1 diabetes. Study-wide results and limits: TCRB CDR3s from Type 1 diabetes patients were moderately but significantly shorter in all four CD4+ subsets.

These TCRs are of unknown antigen specificity. Reverse transcription of all isolated RNA meant that expressed TCRB transcripts were sequenced. Clones were sequenced by immunoSEQ multiplex PCR, and TCRdb holds only the in-frame ones, with some missing. There are 150,000 to 200,000 clones in the sample; roughly 8% occur only once, and approximately 0.87% lies in the top ten. Sequencing was performed on central memory CD4+ T cells from blood. The source is a woman aged 40-49 years with type 1 diabetes.

This clone was detected only a few times. Distinct nucleotide sequences in the sample also encode this CDR3. This chain joins TRBV5-1 and TRBJ2-2, with 8 nucleotides matching TRBD1. J was trimmed by 4 bases and V by 5 bases; bases with no gene match: 4. Germline V CDR1 and CDR2: SGHRS, YFSETQ. The CDR3 runs to 14 residues. CDR3 DNA: TGCGCCAGCAGTGGACAGGGAGGCACCGGGGAGCTGTTTTTT. Residues: CASSGQGGTGELFF. The full variable domain, rest sourced from reference TRBV5-1 and TRBJ2-2, is KAGVTQTPRYLIKTRGQQVTLSCSPISGHRSVSWYQQTPGQGLQFLFEYFSETQRNKGNFPGRFSGRQFSNSRSEMNVSTLELGDSALYLCASSGQGGTGELFFGEGSRLTVL.

This clone was picked up a small number of times. The CDR3 bases are TGTGCCAGCAGCGCCCGACAGGGTGGCACCGGGGAGCTGTTTTTT. This encodes CASSARQGGTGELFF. V is TRBV7-3 and J is TRBJ2-2; 7 nucleotides align to TRBD1. CDR3 length equals 15 residues. After removal of 5 bases from V and 4 bases from J, the junction contained 7 bases not matched to a gene. Germline CDR1 and CDR2: SGHTA and FQGTGA. Based on the CDR3 plus reference TRBV7-3 and TRBJ2-2, the full variable domain is GAGVSQTPSNKVTEKGKYVELRCDPISGHTALYWYRQSLGQGPEFLIYFQGTGAADDSGLPNDRFFAVRPEGSVSTLKIQRTERGDSAVYLCASSARQGGTGELFFGEGSRLTVL.

The chain links TRBV6-5 to TRBJ1-2, with 9 bases identical to TRBD1. CDR3 size: 14 residues. V gave up 2 bases and J gave up 7 bases; unmatched junction bases: 5. The germline CDR1 and CDR2 sequences are MNHEY and SVGAGI. The CDR3 DNA reads TGTGCCAGCAGTTACGGGACAGGGATTTCTGGCTACACCTTC. Protein sequence: CASSYGTGISGYTF.

This rearrangement joins TRBV4-1 to TRBJ1-3, with D perhaps matching TRBD1 (5 bases). V was clipped by 2 bases and J by 0 bases, with 14 bases between them. Germline values: CDR1 MGHRA, CDR2 YSYEKL. The CDR3 totals 17 residues. CDR3 residues: CASSQWGDRSSGNTIYF. In DNA form, the CDR3 reads TGCGCCAGCAGCCAATGGGGGGATCGAAGCTCTGGAAACACCATATATTTT.

The rearrangement links TRBV4-2 to TRBJ1-1; maybe TRBD1 (5 bases). V lost 1 base to trimming and J lost 1 base, with 19 bases between them. The germline V gene has CDR1 LGHNA and CDR2 YNFKEQ. The CDR3 loop spans 18 amino acids. Here the CDR3 reads CASSQAGEGRGGNTEAFF. CDR3 bases: TGTGCCAGCAGCCAAGCGGGAGAAGGGAGGGGAGGGAACACTGAAGCTTTCTTT.

A few counts support this clone. The rearrangement uses TRBV4-2 and TRBJ2-5, with a tentative D call TRBD2 (6 bases). V lost 1 base to trimming and J lost 3 bases, with 15 bases between them. This CDR3 region has 16 residues. In germline, CDR1 is LGHNA, CDR2 YNFKEQ. In nucleotides, the CDR3 is TGTGCCAGCAGCCAAGGGAGTGGACTATCAGAAGAGACCCAGTACTTC. This gives the protein CASSQGSGLSEETQYF.

This clone occurred a few times. The chain joins TRBV28 to TRBJ2-6; the D gene is possibly TRBD1 (5 bases). CDR1 and CDR2 from the germline V gene are MDHEN and SYDVKM. The CDR3 extends over 15 amino acids. The ends were cut back, 2 bases at V and 2 bases at J, with 7 bases in the middle. This CDR3 reads CASSLEGAGANVLTF. CDR3 DNA: TGTGCCAGCAGTTTAGAAGGGGCTGGGGCCAACGTCCTGACTTTC.

The chain recombines TRBV7-9 with TRBJ1-5, with 7 bases fitting TRBD1. Unmatched junction bases numbered 6, after V lost 5 bases and J lost 5 bases. The CDR3 spans 14 residues. Germline V gene data show CDR1 as SEHNR and CDR2 as FQNEAQ (reference sequence). The CDR3 loop reads CASSPGDSYQPQHF. CDR3 bases: TGTGCCAGCAGCCCTGGGGACAGCTATCAGCCCCAGCATTTT.

This clone was seen a few times. The chain employs TRBV4-2 and TRBJ1-5; 7 positions agree with TRBD1. CDR1 LGHNA and CDR2 YNFKEQ come from the germline V gene. J gave up 3 bases and V 3 bases, and 5 bases lay outside the gene matches. The CDR3 runs to 15 residues. The CDR3 region is CASSQYRGTNQPQHF. The CDR3 DNA is TGTGCCAGCAGCCAGTACAGGGGAACCAATCAGCCCCAGCATTTT.

This chain joins TRBV6-5 and TRBJ1-1, with D unclear. V was cut by 2 bases and J by 3 bases, with 13 bases left in between. CDR3 size: 15 residues. CDR1 MNHEY and CDR2 SVGAGI come from the germline V gene. CDR3 sequence reads: CASSYGWRVDTEAFF. The CDR3 DNA reads TGTGCCAGCAGTTACGGGTGGAGGGTGGACACTGAAGCTTTCTTT.

This chain connects TRBV5-5 to TRBJ2-7; D perhaps matches TRBD1 (5 bases). The CDR3 is 15 residues long. Germline-derived CDR1 and CDR2 are SGHKS and YYEKEE (reference sequence). V lost 0 bases, J lost 3 bases, and 13 bases lay in between. The CDR3 DNA is TGTGCCAGCAGCTTGGAGCCAGGGCCCCTCTACGAGCAGTACTTC. It translates to CASSLEPGPLYEQYF.

The V and J genes are TRBV4-3 and TRBJ2-5, with 8 bases fitting TRBD2. Germline V gives CDR1 LGHNA, CDR2 YSLEER. V lost 0 bases and J lost 1; bases outside the gene matches: 13. The CDR3 loop spans 19 amino acids. The CDR3 protein is CASSQERSGGGPSQETQYF. CDR3 in DNA: TGCGCCAGCAGCCAAGAGAGGTCGGGCGGGGGGCCTTCCCAAGAGACCCAGTACTTC.

This clone was seen repeatedly, ten times or more. The identical CDR3 is also encoded by other nucleotide sequences in the sample. The chain is built from TRBV9 and TRBJ2-1; 7 bases fit TRBD1. Germline CDR1 reads SGDLS; CDR2 reads YYNGEE. Trimming removed 3 bases from V and 2 bases from J; junction bases left unmatched: 5. The CDR3 contains 15 residues. The CDR3 DNA reads TGTGCCAGCAGCGCTACAGGGGAGACCTACAATGAGCAGTTCTTC. Amino acid sequence: CASSATGETYNEQFF.

The chain carries TRBV7-9 and TRBJ1-2, with D uncertain. Trimming cost V 2 bases and J 7 bases, with 11 bases left between them. Per the germline V gene, CDR1 is SEHNR and CDR2 is FQNEAQ (reference sequence). The CDR3 totals 13 residues. The CDR3 reads CASSLNGRGGYTF. The CDR3 coding sequence is TGTGCCAGCAGCTTAAACGGTCGCGGTGGCTACACCTTC.